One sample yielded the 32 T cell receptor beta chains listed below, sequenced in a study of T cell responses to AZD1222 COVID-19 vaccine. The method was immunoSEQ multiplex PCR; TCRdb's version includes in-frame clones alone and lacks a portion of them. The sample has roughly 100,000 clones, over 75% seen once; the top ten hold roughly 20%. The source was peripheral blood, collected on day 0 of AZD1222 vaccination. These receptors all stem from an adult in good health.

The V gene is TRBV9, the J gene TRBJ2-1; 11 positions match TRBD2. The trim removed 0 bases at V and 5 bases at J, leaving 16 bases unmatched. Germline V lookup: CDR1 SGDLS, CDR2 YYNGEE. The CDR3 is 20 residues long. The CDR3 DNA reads TGTGCCAGCAGCGTAGACCCCCCACCGGGACTAGCGGAGTGGAACAATGAGCAGTTCTTC. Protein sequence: CASSVDPPPGLAEWNNEQFF. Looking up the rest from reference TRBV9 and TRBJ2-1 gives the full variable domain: DSGVTQTPKHLITATGQRVTLRCSPRSGDLSVYWYQQSLDQGLQFLIQYYNGEERAKGNILERFSAQQFPDLHSELNLSSLELGDSALYFCASSVDPPPGLAEWNNEQFFGPGTRLTVL.

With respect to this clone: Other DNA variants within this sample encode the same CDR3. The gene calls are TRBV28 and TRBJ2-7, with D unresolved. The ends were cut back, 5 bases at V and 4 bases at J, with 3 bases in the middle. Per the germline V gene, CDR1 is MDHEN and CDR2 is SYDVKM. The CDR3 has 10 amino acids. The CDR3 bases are TGTGCCAGCAGTCTTTACGAGCAGTACTTC. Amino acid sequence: CASSLYEQYF.

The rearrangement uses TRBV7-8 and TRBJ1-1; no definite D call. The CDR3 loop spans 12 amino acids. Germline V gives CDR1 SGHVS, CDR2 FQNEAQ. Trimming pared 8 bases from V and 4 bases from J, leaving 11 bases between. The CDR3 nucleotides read TGTGCCAGCGGAGACGGAGCCACTGAAGCTTTCTTT. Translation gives CASGDGATEAFF.

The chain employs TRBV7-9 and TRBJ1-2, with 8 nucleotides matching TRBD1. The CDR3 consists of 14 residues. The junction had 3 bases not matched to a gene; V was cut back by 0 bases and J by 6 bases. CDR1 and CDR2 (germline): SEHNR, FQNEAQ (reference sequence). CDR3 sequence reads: CASSLAGQAHGYTF. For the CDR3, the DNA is TGTGCCAGCAGCTTAGCGGGACAGGCGCATGGCTACACCTTC.

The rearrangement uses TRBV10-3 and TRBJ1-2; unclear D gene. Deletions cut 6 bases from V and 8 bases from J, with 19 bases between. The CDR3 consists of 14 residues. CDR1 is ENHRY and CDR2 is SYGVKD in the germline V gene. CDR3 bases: TGTGCCATCAGCTACTACTCGGCGGGCGAGGGCTACACCTTC. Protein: CAISYYSAGEGYTF.

The CDR3 sequence: CASSEGIGNQPQHF. The CDR3 region has the DNA TGTGCCAGCAGTGAGGGGATTGGGAATCAGCCCCAGCATTTT. The gene calls are TRBV6-1 and TRBJ1-5; the D is unclear. The V and J ends lost 3 bases and 4 bases respectively, with 10 bases between them. Germline V CDR1 and CDR2: MNHNS, SASEGT. The CDR3 consists of 14 residues.

The CDR3 bases are TGTGCCAGCAGCTTCCCGGGACAGGGTAATGAAAAACTGTTTTTT. Its translation: CASSFPGQGNEKLFF. The chain combines TRBV3-1 (or the pseudogene TRBV3-2) with TRBJ1-4; 9 bases agree with TRBD1. Germline-derived CDR1 and CDR2 are LGHDT and YNNKEL (reference sequence). CDR3 length: 15 amino acids. J lost 4 bases, V lost 5 bases, and 5 bases had no gene match.

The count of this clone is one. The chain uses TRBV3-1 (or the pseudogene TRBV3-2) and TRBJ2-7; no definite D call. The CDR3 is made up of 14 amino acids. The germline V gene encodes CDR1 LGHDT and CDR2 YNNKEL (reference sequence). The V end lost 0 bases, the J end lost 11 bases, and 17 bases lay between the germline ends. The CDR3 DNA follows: TGTGCCAGCAGCCAAGAGTCCGGTTCCTTCAACAAGTACTTC. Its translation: CASSQESGSFNKYF.

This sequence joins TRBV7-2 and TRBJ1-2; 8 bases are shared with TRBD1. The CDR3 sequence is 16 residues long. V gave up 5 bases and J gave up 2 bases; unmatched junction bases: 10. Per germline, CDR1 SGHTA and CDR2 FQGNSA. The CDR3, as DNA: TGTGCCAGCAGCCCCTTTAGTACAGGGGGGAACTATGGCTACACCTTC. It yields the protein CASSPFSTGGNYGYTF.

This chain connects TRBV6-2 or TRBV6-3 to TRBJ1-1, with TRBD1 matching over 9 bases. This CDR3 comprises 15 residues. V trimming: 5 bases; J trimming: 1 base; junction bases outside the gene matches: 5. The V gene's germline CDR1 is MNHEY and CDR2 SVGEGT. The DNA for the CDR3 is TGTGCCAGCAGTACAGGGGGCCGGGGGAACACTGAAGCTTTCTTT. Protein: CASSTGGRGNTEAFF.

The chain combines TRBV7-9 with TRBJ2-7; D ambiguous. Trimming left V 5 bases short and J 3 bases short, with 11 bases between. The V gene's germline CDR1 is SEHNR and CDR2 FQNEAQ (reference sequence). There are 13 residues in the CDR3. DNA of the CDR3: TGTGCCAGCAGCGGCTCTAACGGCTACGAGCAGTACTTC. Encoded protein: CASSGSNGYEQYF.

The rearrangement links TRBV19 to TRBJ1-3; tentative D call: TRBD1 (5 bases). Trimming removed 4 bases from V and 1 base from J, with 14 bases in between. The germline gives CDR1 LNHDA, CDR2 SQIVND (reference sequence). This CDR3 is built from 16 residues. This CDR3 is CASSTSGTKSGNTIYF. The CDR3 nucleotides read TGTGCCAGTAGTACGTCCGGGACTAAGTCTGGAAACACCATATATTTT.

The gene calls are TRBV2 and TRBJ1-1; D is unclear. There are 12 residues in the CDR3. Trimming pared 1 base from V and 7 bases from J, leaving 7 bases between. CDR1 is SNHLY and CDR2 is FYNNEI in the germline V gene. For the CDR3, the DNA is TGTGCCAGCAGTGAAGGGTATTATGAAGCTTTCTTT. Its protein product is CASSEGYYEAFF.

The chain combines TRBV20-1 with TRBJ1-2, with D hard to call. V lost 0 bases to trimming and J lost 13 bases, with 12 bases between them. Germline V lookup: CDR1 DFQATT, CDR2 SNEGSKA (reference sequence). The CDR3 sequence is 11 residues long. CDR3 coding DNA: TGCAGTGCTAGAGATATCGGCACAGTCACCTTC. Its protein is CSARDIGTVTF.

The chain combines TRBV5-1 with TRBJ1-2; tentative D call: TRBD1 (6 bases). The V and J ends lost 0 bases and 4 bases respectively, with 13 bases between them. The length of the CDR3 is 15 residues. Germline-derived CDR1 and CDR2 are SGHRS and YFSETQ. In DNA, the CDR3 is TGCGCCAGCAGCTTGGCCGACGGGGGCTCCTATGGCTACACCTTC. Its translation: CASSLADGGSYGYTF.

CDR3 residues: CSGKQGAGNTEAFF. CDR3 coding DNA: TGCAGCGGTAAACAGGGGGCCGGGAACACTGAAGCTTTCTTT. The V gene is TRBV29-1, the J gene TRBJ1-1; TRBD1 matches at 9 bases. The CDR3 spans 14 residues. The trim removed 7 bases at V and 1 base at J, leaving 7 bases unmatched. The germline gives CDR1 SQVTM, CDR2 ANQGSEA. Based on the CDR3 plus reference TRBV29-1 and TRBJ1-1, the full variable domain is SAVISQKPSRDICQRGTSLTIQCQVDSQVTMMFWYRQQPGQSLTLIATANQGSEATYESGFVIDKFPISRPNLTFSTLTVSNMSPEDSSIYLCSGKQGAGNTEAFFGQGTRLTVV.

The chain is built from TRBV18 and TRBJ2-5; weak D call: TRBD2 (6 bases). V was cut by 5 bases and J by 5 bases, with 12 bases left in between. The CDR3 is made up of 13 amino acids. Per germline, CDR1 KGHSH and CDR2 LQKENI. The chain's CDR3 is CASSYVAGETQYF. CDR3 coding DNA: TGTGCCAGCTCATATGTGGCGGGGGAGACCCAGTACTTC.

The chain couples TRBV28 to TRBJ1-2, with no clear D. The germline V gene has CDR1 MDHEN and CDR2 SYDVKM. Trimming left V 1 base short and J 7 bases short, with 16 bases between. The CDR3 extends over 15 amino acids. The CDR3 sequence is CASSLSHRLGGGYTF. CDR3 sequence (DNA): TGTGCCAGCAGTTTATCGCACAGACTGGGAGGTGGCTACACCTTC.

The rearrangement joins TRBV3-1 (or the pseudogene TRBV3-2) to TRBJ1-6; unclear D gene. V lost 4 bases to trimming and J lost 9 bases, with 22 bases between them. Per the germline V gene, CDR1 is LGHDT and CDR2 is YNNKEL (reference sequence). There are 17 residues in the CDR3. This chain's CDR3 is CASSPRIGRAPSSPLHF. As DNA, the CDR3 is TGTGCCAGCAGCCCAAGGATCGGGCGAGCACCCAGTTCACCCCTCCACTTT.

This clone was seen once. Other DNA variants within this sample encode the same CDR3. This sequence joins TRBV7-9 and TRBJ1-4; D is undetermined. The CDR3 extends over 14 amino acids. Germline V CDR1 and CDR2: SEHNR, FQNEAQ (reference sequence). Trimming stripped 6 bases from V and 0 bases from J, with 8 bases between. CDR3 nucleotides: TGTGCCAGCAGTTTGGCGGCAACTAATGAAAAACTGTTTTTT. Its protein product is CASSLAATNEKLFF.

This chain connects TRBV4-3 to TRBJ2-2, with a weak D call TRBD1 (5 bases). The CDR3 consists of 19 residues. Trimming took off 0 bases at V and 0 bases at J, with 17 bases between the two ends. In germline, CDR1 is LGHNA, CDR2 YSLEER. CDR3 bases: TGCGCCAGCAGCCAAGAGTGGGGCCGGCTTCGTCCGAACACCGGGGAGCTGTTTTTT. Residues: CASSQEWGRLRPNTGELFF.

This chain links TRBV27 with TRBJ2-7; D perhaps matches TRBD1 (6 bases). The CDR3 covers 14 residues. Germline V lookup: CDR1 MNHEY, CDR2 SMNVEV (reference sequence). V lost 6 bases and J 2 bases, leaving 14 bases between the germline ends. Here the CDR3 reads CASRSLTGTYEQYF. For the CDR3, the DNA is TGTGCCAGCAGAAGCCTAACAGGGACCTACGAGCAGTACTTC.

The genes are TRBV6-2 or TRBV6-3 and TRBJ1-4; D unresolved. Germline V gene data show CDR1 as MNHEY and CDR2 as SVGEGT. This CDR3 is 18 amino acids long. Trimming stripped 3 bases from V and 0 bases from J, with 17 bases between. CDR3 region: CASSYLRVNIATNEKLFF. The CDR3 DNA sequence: TGTGCCAGCAGTTATCTCCGCGTGAACATCGCAACTAATGAAAAACTGTTTTTT.

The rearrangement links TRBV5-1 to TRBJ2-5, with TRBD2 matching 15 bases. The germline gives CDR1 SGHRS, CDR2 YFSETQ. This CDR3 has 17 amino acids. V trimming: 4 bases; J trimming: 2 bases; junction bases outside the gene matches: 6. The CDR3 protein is CASSPGLAGGLQETQYF. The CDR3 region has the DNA TGCGCCAGCAGCCCCGGACTAGCGGGGGGGCTGCAAGAGACCCAGTACTTC.

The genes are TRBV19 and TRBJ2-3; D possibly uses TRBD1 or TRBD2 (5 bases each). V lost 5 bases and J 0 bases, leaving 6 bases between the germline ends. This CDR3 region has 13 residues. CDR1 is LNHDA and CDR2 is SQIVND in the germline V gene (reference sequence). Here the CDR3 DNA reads TGTGCCAGTAGTGGGGGTAGCACAGATACGCAGTATTTT. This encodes CASSGGSTDTQYF.

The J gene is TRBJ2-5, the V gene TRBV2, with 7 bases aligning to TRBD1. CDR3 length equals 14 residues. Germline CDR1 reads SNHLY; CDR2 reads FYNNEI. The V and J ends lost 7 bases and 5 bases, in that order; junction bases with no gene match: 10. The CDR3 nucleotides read TGTGCCAGCAATCGACAGGGAGTAAGGGAGACCCAGTACTTC. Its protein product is CASNRQGVRETQYF.

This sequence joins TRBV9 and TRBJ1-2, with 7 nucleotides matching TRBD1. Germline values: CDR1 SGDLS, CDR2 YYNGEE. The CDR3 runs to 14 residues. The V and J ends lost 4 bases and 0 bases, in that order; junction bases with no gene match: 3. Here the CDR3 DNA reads TGTGCCAGCAGCCAGGGACAGTCTAACTATGGCTACACCTTC. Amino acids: CASSQGQSNYGYTF.

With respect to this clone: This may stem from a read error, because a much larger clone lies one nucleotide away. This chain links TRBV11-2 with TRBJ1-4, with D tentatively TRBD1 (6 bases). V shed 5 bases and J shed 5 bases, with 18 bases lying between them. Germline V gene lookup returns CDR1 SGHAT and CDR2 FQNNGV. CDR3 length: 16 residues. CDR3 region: CASSAGGGGENEKLFF. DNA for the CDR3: TGTGCCAGCAGCGCGGGGGGCGGGGGCGAAAATGAAAAACTGTTTTTT.

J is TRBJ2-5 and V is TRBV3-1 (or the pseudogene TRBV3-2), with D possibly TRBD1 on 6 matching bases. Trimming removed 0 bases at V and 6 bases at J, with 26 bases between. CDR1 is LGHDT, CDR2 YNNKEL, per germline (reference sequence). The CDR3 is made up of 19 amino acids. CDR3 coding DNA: TGTGCCAGCAGCCAAGAGATTGAAACAGGGCCGTCGCTCGTCAAGACCCAGTACTTC. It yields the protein CASSQEIETGPSLVKTQYF.

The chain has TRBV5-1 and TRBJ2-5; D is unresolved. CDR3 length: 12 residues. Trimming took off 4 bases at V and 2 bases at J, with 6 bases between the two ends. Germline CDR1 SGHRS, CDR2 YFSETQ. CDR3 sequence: CASSPEQETQYF. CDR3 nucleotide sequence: TGCGCCAGCAGCCCAGAACAAGAGACCCAGTACTTC.

CDR3 loop: CSVQPAGRADTQYF. The CDR3, as DNA: TGCAGCGTTCAGCCGGCAGGGCGCGCAGATACGCAGTATTTT. The rearrangement uses TRBV29-1 and TRBJ2-3, with TRBD1 as a possible D gene (5 bases). This CDR3 spans 14 amino acids. Trimming cost V 5 bases and J 4 bases, with 16 bases left between them. Germline lookup yields CDR1 SQVTM and CDR2 ANQGSEA.

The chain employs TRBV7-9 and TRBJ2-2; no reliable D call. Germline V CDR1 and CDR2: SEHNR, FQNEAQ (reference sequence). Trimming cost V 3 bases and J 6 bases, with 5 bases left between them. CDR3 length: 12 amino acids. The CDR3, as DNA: TGTGCCAGCAGCTTCACAGCCGGGGAGCTGTTTTTT. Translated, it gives CASSFTAGELFF.